The sequence of this TCR beta chain was determined in a study of control samples from healthy donors and cancer patients. The CDR3 is 16 amino acids. Germline V lookup: CDR1 SEHNR, CDR2 FQNEAQ (reference sequence). V was clipped by 2 bases and J by 5 bases, with 17 bases between them. Produced via immunoSEQ multiplex PCR; TCRdb's table is partial and in-frame only. The sample holds 95,000 to 150,000 clones; approximately 88% are singletons and the top ten take roughly 3.2%. The specimen sequenced was blood. The chain recombines TRBV7-9 with TRBJ2-3, with D possibly matching TRBD2 (7 bases). The receptor comes from a man in his forties in good health. As DNA, the CDR3 is TGTGCCAGCAGCTTAAAGAAGGGGGGGGCCTTAGATACGCAGTATTTT. This gives the protein CASSLKKGGALDTQYF.